One sample yielded the 10 T cell receptor beta chains listed below, sequenced in a study of molecular identifiers for immune sequencing clone quantification. In TCRdb, the PCR reads were re-called with MiXCR into one record per CDR3 protein. Of under 600,000 distinct CDR3 sequences listed, about 25% are singletons. Sequencing used naive CD8+ T cells from blood, with Jurkat cell RNA spiked in. Subset: FACS-sorted CD8+CD4-CCR7+CD45RA+ naive T cells. The source is a human donor in good health. Some libraries in this study had Jurkat cell RNA spiked in.

Details on this clonotype: This sequence may be a read error, since a much larger clone differs from it by one base. DNA for the CDR3: TGCAGCATAACTGGGACTAGCGGGGATCTCGGCACAGATACGCAGTATTTT. Protein sequence: CSITGTSGDLGTDTQYF. The V gene is TRBV29-1, the J gene TRBJ2-3; 13 nucleotides match TRBD2. Per the germline V gene, CDR1 is SQVTM and CDR2 is ANQGSEA. The CDR3 totals 17 residues. V trimming: 8 bases; J trimming: 1 base; junction bases outside the gene matches: 12.

A remark on this clonotype: One base away lies a much larger clone, so this may be a sequencing read error. The chain employs TRBV4-2 and TRBJ1-1; D unclear. Germline V gene lookup returns CDR1 LGHNA and CDR2 YNFKEQ. CDR3 size: 12 residues. Deletions cut 2 bases from V and 5 bases from J, with 6 bases between. For the CDR3, the DNA is TGTGCCAGCAGCCAAAAGACAACTGAAGCTTTCTTT. Amino acid sequence: CASSQKTTEAFF.

The chain employs TRBV9 and TRBJ2-4; 7 bases align to TRBD1. Germline trimming cut 4 bases from V and 5 bases from J; bases unmatched to any gene: 3. The germline CDR1 and CDR2 sequences are SGDLS and YYNGEE. The length of the CDR3 is 13 residues. CDR3 loop: CASSSGQENIQYF. The CDR3 nucleotides read TGTGCCAGCAGCTCCGGACAGGAAAACATTCAGTACTTC.

With regard to this clonotype: With a much larger clone just one base away, this may be a read error. This chain joins TRBV4-3 and TRBJ2-5, with 8 bases fitting TRBD2. With V trimmed by 5 bases and J by 4 bases, 12 bases remained unmatched. The germline V gene encodes CDR1 LGHNA and CDR2 YSLEER. The CDR3 totals 16 residues. CDR3 nucleotide sequence: TGCGCCAGCAGCGAACCGACTAGCGATTTGCGAGAGACCCAGTACTTC. Translated: CASSEPTSDLRETQYF.

The rearrangement uses TRBV7-9 and TRBJ2-7; TRBD2 aligns across 7 bases. With V trimmed by 5 bases and J by 4 bases, 8 bases remained unmatched. The V gene's germline CDR1 is SEHNR and CDR2 FQNEAQ (reference sequence). The CDR3 extends over 14 amino acids. CDR3 sequence (DNA): TGTGCCAGCAGCGCGGCGGGACTACCGTACGAGCAGTACTTC. Translated: CASSAAGLPYEQYF.

Regarding this clonotype: A read error is possible here, since a much larger clone lies one base away. The chain joins TRBV20-1 to TRBJ2-3; 8 bases align to TRBD2. CDR1 is DFQATT and CDR2 is SNEGSKA in the germline V gene (reference sequence). This CDR3 spans 18 amino acids. In DNA, the CDR3 is TGCAGTGCTAGCTCTTTAGATCTAGCGGGCCCTAGCACAGATACGCGGTATTTT. As protein: CSASSLDLAGPSTDTRYF.

The chain is built from TRBV30 and TRBJ2-5; D is tentatively TRBD1 or TRBD2 (5 bases each). Deletions cut 0 bases from V and 0 bases from J, with 14 bases between. The CDR3 sequence is 16 residues long. Germline lookup yields CDR1 GTSNPN and CDR2 SVGIG (reference sequence). Written as DNA, the CDR3 is TGTGCCTGGAGTGTTTTGGGACCCACGTACCAAGAGACCCAGTACTTC. Amino acid sequence: CAWSVLGPTYQETQYF.

The V call is TRBV6-2 or TRBV6-3, the J call TRBJ1-1, with D uncertain. Germline-derived CDR1 and CDR2 are MNHEY and SVGEGT. The V end lost 0 bases, the J end lost 5 bases, and 10 bases lay between the germline ends. The CDR3 has 14 amino acids. In nucleotides, the CDR3 is TGTGCCAGCAGTTACTCGAAAGGTTTAACTGAAGCTTTCTTT. It specifies CASSYSKGLTEAFF.

Of note for this clonotype: With a much larger clone just one base away, this may be a read error. This chain links TRBV4-1 with TRBJ1-5; 9 bases line up with TRBD1. CDR3 length: 15 residues. CDR1 and CDR2 from the germline V gene are MGHRA and YSYEKL. The CDR3 region has the DNA TGCGCCAGCTGCCACAGACAGGGGGTCGGACAGCCCCAGCATTTT. Residues: CASCHRQGVGQPQHF.

This sequence joins TRBV11-2 and TRBJ2-3; D gene uncertain. This CDR3 has 16 amino acids. Germline assignment: CDR1 SGHAT and CDR2 FQNNGV. The V end lost 1 base, the J end lost 6 bases, and 17 bases lay between the germline ends. The CDR3: CASSLGVGRTWDTQYF. The CDR3 DNA reads TGTGCCAGCAGCTTAGGAGTCGGACGCACATGGGATACGCAGTATTTT.